These T cell receptor beta chains were read from a single sample in a study of blood T cell repertoires in COVID-19. Sequencing was performed with immunoSEQ multiplex PCR; in TCRdb, only in-frame clones are kept and a portion is missing. The table includes around 170,000 clones, 75% to 90% detected once. Sequenced sample: peripheral blood. These TCRs come from a woman aged 70-85 years with COVID-19, enrolled during active disease. Each CDR3 is given without its conserved first and last residue.

V,J,CDR3
TRBV9,TRBJ1-1,ASSPRGGNTEAF
TRBV10-1,TRBJ2-5,ASSVGTGLGETQY
TRBV27,TRBJ1-4,ASSLRDMPNEKLF
TRBV7-9,TRBJ1-1,ASSARTGFEMDTEAF
TRBV5-1,TRBJ2-7,ASSLGFRTSGRAYEQY
TRBV28,TRBJ2-7,ASSLTRPYEQY
TRBV19,TRBJ2-1,ASSAGTSGRPEQF
TRBV5-1,TRBJ1-1,ASREGGSNTEAF
TRBV30,TRBJ1-3,AWSLRSSGNTIY
TRBV5-4,TRBJ2-1,ASSLPGLAGDEQF
TRBV27,TRBJ1-6,ASGRGASSYNSPLH
TRBV30,TRBJ2-1,AWQNTRSYNEQF
TRBV7-2,TRBJ1-2,ASSLDGGVYGYT
TRBV3-1/TRBV3-2,TRBJ2-3,ASSRQGASDTQY
TRBV5-4,TRBJ2-7,ASSEGGTGGELRY
TRBV9,TRBJ2-7,ASSAIAGGSPISAYEQY
TRBV27,TRBJ2-2,ASRRGTGELF
TRBV11-2,TRBJ2-7,ASSTLATALGEQY
TRBV2,TRBJ1-4,ASRGTVWYEKLF
TRBV27,TRBJ2-7,ASSLWGLAGGEQY
TRBV5-1,TRBJ2-5,ASSLNLETQY
TRBV28,TRBJ2-1,ASSPRTGLDEQF
TRBV9,TRBJ2-5,ASSQRRGETQY
TRBV3-1/TRBV3-2,TRBJ2-2,ASSQSGGVGELF
TRBV28,TRBJ1-2,ASSQPIGGNYGYT
TRBV29-1,TRBJ2-2,SVVGDRNTGELF
TRBV9,TRBJ2-3,ASSSPRGGQSTDTQY
TRBV28,TRBJ2-7,ASSTTGTGSFQQY
TRBV7-6,TRBJ1-5,ASSLTGLNNQPQH
TRBV28,TRBJ2-7,AIINRALEQY
TRBV27,TRBJ2-6,ASSFIRSGANVLT
TRBV7-9,TRBJ2-7,ASTPQGGSSYEQY
TRBV9,TRBJ2-7,ASSPRSGRMNEQY
TRBV29-1,TRBJ2-7,SVGTSYEQY
TRBV2,TRBJ2-2,ASSAALAGGAGELF
TRBV6-5,TRBJ1-1,ASSYSRVVRKAF
TRBV7-3,TRBJ2-1,ASSADRDDNEQF
TRBV4-3,TRBJ2-3,ASSQDLGGRSASTDTQY
TRBV5-8,TRBJ2-3,ASSLDGGGADTQY
TRBV19,TRBJ2-2,ASIRVSGQGVPGELF
TRBV7-3,TRBJ2-3,ASSLGLAGTQY
TRBV19,TRBJ2-4,ASGLAGVGSKNIQY
TRBV7-2,TRBJ2-7,ASSSGVASGRAYEQY
TRBV10-3,TRBJ2-5,AISDPGLAGGGETQY
TRBV4-3,TRBJ2-1,ASSQSRDYHISSYNEQF
TRBV7-6,TRBJ2-7,ASSPGQPGLAYEQY
TRBV29-1,TRBJ1-2,SAFRSSDYGYT
TRBV6-4,TRBJ1-2,ASSEGEGSYGYT
TRBV2,TRBJ2-7,ASSELNRSY
TRBV12-3/TRBV12-4,TRBJ1-6,ASSHRDSPLH
TRBV2,TRBJ2-7,ASSEASYEQY
TRBV27,TRBJ2-2,ASSQNTGELF
TRBV3-1/TRBV3-2,TRBJ1-3,ASGAGWGNTIY
TRBV6-5,TRBJ2-7,ASSSYGGVYEQY
TRBV20-1,TRBJ2-1,SASLAGGSDEQF
TRBV19,TRBJ2-1,ASSISPSSLTNEQF